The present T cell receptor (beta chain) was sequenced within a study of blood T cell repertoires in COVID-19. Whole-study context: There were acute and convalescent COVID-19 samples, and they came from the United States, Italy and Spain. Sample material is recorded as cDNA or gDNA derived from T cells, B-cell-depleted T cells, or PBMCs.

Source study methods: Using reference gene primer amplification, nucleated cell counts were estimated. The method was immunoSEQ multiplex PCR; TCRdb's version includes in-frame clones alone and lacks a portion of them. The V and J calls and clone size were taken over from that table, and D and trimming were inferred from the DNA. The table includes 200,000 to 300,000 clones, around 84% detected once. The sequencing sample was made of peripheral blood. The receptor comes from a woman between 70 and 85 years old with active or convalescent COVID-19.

The CDR3 sequence: CASSLGGDYEQYF. CDR3 sequence (DNA): TGTGCCAGCAGCTTAGGGGGAGACTACGAGCAGTACTTC. The chain joins TRBV11-2 to TRBJ2-7; D possibly corresponds to TRBD2 (5 bases). The CDR3 is 13 residues long. V dropped 1 base and J dropped 3 bases, with 7 bases sitting between them. Germline V gives CDR1 SGHAT, CDR2 FQNNGV. The full variable domain, completed using reference TRBV11-2 and TRBJ2-7, is EAGVAQSPRYKIIEKRQSVAFWCNPISGHATLYWYQQILGQGPKLLIQFQNNGVVDDSQLPKDRFSAERLKGVDSTLKIQPAKLEDSAVYLCASSLGGDYEQYFGPGTRLTVT.